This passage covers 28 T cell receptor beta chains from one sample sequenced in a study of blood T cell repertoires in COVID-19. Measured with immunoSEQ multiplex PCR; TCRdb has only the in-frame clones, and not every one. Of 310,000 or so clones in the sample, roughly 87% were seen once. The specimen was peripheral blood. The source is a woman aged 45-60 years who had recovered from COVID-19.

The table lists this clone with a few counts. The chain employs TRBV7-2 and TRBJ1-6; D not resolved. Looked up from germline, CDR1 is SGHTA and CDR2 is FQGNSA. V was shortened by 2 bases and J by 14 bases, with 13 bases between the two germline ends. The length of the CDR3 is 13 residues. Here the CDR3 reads CASSLTLGRALHF. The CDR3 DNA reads TGTGCCAGCAGCTTAACCCTGGGGAGGGCCCTCCACTTT.

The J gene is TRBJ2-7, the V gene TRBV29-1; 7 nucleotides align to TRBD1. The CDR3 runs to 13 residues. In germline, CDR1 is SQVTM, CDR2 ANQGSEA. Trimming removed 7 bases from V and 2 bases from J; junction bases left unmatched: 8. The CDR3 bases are TGCAGCGGCGGACAGGCATCCCCCTACGAGCAGTACTTC. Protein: CSGGQASPYEQYF.

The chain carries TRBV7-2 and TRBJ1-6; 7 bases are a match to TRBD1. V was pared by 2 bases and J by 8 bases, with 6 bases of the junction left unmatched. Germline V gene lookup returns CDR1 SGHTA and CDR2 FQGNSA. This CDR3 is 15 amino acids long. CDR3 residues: CASSLRDRGYSPLHF. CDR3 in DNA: TGTGCCAGCAGCTTAAGGGACAGAGGGTATTCACCCCTCCACTTT.

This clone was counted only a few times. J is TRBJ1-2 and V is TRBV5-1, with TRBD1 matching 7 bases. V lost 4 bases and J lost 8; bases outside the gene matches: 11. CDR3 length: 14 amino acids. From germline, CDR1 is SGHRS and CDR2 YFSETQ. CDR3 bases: TGCGCCAGCAGCCTGGGGACAGCGAGAGAGGGCTACACCTTC. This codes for CASSLGTAREGYTF.

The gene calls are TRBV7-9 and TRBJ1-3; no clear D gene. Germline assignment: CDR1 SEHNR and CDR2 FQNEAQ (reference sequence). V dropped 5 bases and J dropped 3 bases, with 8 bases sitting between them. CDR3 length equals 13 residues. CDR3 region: CASSPQSGNTIYF. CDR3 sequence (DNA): TGTGCCAGCAGCCCACAAAGTGGAAACACCATATATTTT.

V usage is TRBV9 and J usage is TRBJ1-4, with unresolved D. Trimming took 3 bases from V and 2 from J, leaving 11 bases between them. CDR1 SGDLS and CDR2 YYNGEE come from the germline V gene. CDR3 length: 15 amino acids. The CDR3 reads CASSANGKTNEKLFF. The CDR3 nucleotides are TGTGCCAGCAGCGCAAACGGGAAGACTAATGAAAAACTGTTTTTT.

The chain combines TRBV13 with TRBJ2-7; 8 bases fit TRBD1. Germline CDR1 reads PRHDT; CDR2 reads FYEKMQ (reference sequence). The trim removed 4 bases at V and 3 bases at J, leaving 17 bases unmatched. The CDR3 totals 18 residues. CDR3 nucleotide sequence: TGTGCCAGCAGCTCCCGGACAGGGAGTTGGAGTTTTGGCTACGAGCAGTACTTC. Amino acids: CASSSRTGSWSFGYEQYF.

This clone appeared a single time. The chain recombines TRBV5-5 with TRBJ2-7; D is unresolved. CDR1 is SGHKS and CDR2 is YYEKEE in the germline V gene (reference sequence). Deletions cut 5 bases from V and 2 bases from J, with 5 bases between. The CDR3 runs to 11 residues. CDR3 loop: CASSSTYEQYF. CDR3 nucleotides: TGTGCCAGCAGTAGTACCTACGAGCAGTACTTC. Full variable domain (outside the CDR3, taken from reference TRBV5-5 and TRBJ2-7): DAGVTQSPTHLIKTRGQQVTLRCSPISGHKSVSWYQQVLGQGPQFIFQYYEKEERGRGNFPDRFSARQFPNYSSELNVNALLLGDSALYLCASSSTYEQYFGPGTRLTVT.

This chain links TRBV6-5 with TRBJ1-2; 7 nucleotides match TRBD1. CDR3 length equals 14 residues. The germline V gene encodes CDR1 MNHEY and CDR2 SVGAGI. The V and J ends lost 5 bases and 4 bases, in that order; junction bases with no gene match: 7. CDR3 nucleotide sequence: TGTGCCAGCAGTCCCCAGGGGGTTCCCTATGGCTACACCTTC. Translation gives CASSPQGVPYGYTF.

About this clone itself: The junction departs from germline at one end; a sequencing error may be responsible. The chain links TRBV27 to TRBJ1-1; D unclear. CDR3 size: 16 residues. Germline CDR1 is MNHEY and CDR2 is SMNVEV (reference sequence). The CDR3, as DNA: TGTGCCAGCAGGTTATCACGGTCCTACGGGAACACTGAAGCTTTCTTT. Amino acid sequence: CASRLSRSYGNTEAFF.

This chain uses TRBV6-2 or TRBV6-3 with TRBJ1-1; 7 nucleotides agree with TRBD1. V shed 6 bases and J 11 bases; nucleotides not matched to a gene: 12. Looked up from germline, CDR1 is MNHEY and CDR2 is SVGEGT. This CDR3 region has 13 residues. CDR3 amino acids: CASRPDRVLEAFF. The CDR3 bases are TGTGCCAGCAGGCCTGACAGGGTCCTTGAGGCTTTCTTT.

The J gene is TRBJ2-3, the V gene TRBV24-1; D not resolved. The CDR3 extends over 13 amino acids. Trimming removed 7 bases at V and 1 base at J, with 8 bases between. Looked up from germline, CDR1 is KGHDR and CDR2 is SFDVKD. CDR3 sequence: CATSGQGTDTQYF. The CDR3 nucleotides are TGTGCCACCAGCGGCCAGGGCACAGATACGCAGTATTTT.

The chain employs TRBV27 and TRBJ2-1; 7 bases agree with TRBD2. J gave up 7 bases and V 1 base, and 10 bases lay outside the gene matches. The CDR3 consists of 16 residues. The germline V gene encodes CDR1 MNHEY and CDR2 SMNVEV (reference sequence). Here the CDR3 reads CASSLFAAGAGNEQFF. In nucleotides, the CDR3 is TGTGCCAGCAGTTTATTTGCCGCGGGAGCTGGGAATGAGCAGTTCTTC.

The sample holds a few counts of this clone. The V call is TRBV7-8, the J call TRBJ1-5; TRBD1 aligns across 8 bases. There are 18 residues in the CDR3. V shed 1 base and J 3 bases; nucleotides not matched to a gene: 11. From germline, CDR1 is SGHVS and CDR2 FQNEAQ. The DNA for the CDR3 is TGTGCCAGCAGCTTAGGTAAATTCGCAGGGGGCTTCAATCAGCCCCAGCATTTT. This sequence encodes CASSLGKFAGGFNQPQHF.

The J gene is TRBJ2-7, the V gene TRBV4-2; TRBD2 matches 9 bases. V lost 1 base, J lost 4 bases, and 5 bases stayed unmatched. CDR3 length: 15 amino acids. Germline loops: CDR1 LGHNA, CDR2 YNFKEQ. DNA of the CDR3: TGTGCCAGCAGCCAAGTGTCTAGCGGGACTTACGAGCAGTACTTC. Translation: CASSQVSSGTYEQYF.

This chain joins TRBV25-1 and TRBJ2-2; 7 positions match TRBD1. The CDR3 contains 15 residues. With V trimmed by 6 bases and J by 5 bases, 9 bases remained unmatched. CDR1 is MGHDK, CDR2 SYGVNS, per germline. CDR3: CASRKTGLGTGELFF. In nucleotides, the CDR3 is TGTGCCAGCAGGAAGACAGGGTTAGGAACCGGGGAGCTGTTTTTT.

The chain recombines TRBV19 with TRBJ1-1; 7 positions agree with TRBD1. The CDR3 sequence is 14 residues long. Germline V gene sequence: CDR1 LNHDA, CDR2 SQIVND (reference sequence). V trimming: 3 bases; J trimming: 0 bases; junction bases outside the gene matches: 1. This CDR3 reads CASSMQGVNTEAFF. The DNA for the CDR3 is TGTGCCAGTAGTATGCAGGGGGTGAACACTGAAGCTTTCTTT. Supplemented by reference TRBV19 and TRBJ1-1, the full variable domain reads DGGITQSPKYLFRKEGQNVTLSCEQNLNHDAMYWYRQDPGQGLRLIYYSQIVNDFQKGDIAEGYSVSREKKESFPLTVTSAQKNPTAFYLCASSMQGVNTEAFFGQGTRLTVV.

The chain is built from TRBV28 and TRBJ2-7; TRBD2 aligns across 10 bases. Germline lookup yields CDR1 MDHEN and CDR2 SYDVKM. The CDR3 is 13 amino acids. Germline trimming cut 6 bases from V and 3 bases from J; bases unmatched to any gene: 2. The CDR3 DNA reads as TGTGCCAGCAGACTAGCGGGAAGCTACGAGCAGTACTTC. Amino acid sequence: CASRLAGSYEQYF.

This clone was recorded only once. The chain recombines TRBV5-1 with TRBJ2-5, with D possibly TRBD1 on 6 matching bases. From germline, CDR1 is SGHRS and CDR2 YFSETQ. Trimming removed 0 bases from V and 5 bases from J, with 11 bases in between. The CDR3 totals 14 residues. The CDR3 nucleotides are TGCGCCAGCAGCTTGGACAGGGACATGGAGACCCAGTACTTC. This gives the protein CASSLDRDMETQYF. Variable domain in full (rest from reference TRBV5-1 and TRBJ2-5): KAGVTQTPRYLIKTRGQQVTLSCSPISGHRSVSWYQQTPGQGLQFLFEYFSETQRNKGNFPGRFSGRQFSNSRSEMNVSTLELGDSALYLCASSLDRDMETQYFGPGTRLLVL.

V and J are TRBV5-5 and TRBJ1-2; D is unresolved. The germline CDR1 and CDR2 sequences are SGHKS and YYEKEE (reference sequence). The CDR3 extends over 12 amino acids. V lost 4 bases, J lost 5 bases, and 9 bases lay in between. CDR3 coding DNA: TGTGCCAGCAGCCAAAGAGAATATGGCTACACCTTC. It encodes CASSQREYGYTF.

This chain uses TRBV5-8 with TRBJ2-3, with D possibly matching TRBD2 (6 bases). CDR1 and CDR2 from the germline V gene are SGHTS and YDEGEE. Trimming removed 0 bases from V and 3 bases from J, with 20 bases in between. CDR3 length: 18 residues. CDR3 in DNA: TGTGCCAGCAGCTTGGTGGGCAGTTGGGACTCGGGGACAGATACGCAGTATTTT. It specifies CASSLVGSWDSGTDTQYF. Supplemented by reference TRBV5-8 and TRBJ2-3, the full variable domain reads EAGVTQSPTHLIKTRGQQATLRCSPISGHTSVYWYQQALGLGLQFLLWYDEGEERNRGNFPPRFSGRQFPNYSSELNVNALELEDSALYLCASSLVGSWDSGTDTQYFGPGTRLTVL.

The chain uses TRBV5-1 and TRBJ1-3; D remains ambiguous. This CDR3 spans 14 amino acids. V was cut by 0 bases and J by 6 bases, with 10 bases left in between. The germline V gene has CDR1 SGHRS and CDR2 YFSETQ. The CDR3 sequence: CASSLVAGENTIYF. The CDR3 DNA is TGCGCCAGCAGCTTGGTGGCGGGAGAAAACACCATATATTTT.

This chain's CDR3 is CASSHTGGDTEAFF. CDR3 in DNA: TGCGCCAGCAGCCACACAGGAGGGGACACTGAAGCTTTCTTT. This chain joins TRBV5-1 and TRBJ1-1, with D maybe TRBD1 (5 bases). CDR3 size: 14 residues. Between the trimmed V and J ends, which lost 4 bases and 3 bases, there was a span of 13 bases. Germline loops: CDR1 SGHRS, CDR2 YFSETQ.

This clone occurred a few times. CDR3 DNA sequence: TGTGCCAGCAGAGACAACAGGGGGTTTAGCTATGGCTACACCTTC. Translating it yields CASRDNRGFSYGYTF. The chain joins TRBV7-2 to TRBJ1-2; TRBD1 matches at 8 bases. The CDR3 has 15 residues. Germline lookup yields CDR1 SGHTA and CDR2 FQGNSA. V shed 6 bases, J shed 4 bases, and the junction held 10 bases outside the gene matches.

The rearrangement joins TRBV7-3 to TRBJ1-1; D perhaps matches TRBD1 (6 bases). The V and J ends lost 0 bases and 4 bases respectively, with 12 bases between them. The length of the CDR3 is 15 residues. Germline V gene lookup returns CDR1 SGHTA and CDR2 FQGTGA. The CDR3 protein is CASSLTGQYSTEAFF. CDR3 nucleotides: TGTGCCAGCAGCTTAACTGGACAGTATTCCACTGAAGCTTTCTTT.

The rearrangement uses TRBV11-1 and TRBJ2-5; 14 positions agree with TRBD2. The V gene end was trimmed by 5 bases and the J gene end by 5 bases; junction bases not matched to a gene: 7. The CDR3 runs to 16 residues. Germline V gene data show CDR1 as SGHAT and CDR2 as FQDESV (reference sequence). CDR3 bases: TGTGCCAGCAGCAAAGGGACTAGCGGGAGTCAGGAGACCCAGTACTTC. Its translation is CASSKGTSGSQETQYF. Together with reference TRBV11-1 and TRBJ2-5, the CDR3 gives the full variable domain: EAEVAQSPRYKITEKSQAVAFWCDPISGHATLYWYRQILGQGPELLVQFQDESVVDDSQLPKDRFSAERLKGVDSTLKIQPAELGDSAMYLCASSKGTSGSQETQYFGPGTRLLVL.

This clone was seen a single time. This chain's CDR3 is CASSERGLANEKLFF. DNA of the CDR3: TGTGCCAGCAGTGAAAGGGGGTTGGCTAATGAAAAACTGTTTTTT. The chain carries TRBV2 and TRBJ1-4; D is possibly TRBD1 (6 bases). V gave up 2 bases and J gave up 3 bases, with 10 bases separating them. Germline V gene data show CDR1 as SNHLY and CDR2 as FYNNEI. The CDR3 has 15 residues.

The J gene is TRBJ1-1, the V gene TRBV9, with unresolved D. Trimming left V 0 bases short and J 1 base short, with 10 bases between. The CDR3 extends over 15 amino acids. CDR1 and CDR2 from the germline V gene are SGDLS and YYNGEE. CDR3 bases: TGTGCCAGCAGCGTAGATGTCAGTGAGAACACTGAAGCTTTCTTT. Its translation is CASSVDVSENTEAFF.